This record covers a single TCR beta chain. The data originate from a study of OX40 agonist ivuxolimab in advanced cancers. Overall study context: The dose of intravenous ivuxolimab that patients received every 2 weeks ranged from 0.01 to 10 mg/kg.

Assay used: immunoSEQ multiplex PCR; TCRdb lists only in-frame clones, some missing. In the table there are tens of thousands of clones, roughly 91% of which are singletons. The CDR3 contains 17 residues. Trimming took off 0 bases at V and 0 bases at J, with 12 bases between the two ends. From germline, CDR1 is LGHNA and CDR2 YSLEER. The material was CD4+ or CD8+ T cells sorted from blood, obtained in a trial of the OX40 agonist ivuxolimab. The TCR was taken from an adult with an advanced solid tumor such as melanoma, head and neck, liver or kidney cancer. The chain is built from TRBV4-3 and TRBJ1-3; D ambiguous. CDR3 in amino acids: CASSQEASPDSGNTIYF. As DNA, the CDR3 is TGCGCCAGCAGCCAAGAGGCGAGCCCGGACTCTGGAAACACCATATATTTT.